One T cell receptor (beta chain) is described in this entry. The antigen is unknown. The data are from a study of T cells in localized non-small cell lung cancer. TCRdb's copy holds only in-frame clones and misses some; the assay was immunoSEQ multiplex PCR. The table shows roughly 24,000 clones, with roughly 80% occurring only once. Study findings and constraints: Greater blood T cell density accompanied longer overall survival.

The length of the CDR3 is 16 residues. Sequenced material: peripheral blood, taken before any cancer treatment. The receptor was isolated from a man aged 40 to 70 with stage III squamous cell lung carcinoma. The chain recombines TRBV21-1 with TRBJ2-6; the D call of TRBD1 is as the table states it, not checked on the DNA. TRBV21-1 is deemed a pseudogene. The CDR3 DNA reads TGTGCCAGCACGGGGTTGACAGGGTGTGGGGCCAACGTCCTGACTTTC. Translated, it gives CASTGLTGCGANVLTF.